The text below deals with one T cell receptor (beta chain). The antigen is undetermined. Trimming took off 5 bases at V and 3 bases at J, with 13 bases between the two ends. This CDR3 has 15 amino acids. Germline loops: CDR1 SGHDN, CDR2 FVKESK. TCRdb's table, derived via immunoSEQ multiplex PCR, lists solely in-frame clones and lacks some. This table holds about 140,000 clones. This record belongs to a study of T cell responses to AZD1222 COVID-19 vaccine. Study-level findings and limits: All repertoire sampling was performed exclusively after the peak T cell response. Donors, mostly white British, included more females; clonal diversity was possibly underestimated.

The rearrangement links TRBV14 to TRBJ1-4, with D tentatively TRBD1 (6 bases). The specimen sequenced was peripheral blood. This clonotype was obtained from an adult in good health. The CDR3 is CASSAQGLSNEKLFF. CDR3 DNA sequence: TGTGCCAGCAGCGCCCAGGGGCTTTCTAATGAAAAACTGTTTTTT.